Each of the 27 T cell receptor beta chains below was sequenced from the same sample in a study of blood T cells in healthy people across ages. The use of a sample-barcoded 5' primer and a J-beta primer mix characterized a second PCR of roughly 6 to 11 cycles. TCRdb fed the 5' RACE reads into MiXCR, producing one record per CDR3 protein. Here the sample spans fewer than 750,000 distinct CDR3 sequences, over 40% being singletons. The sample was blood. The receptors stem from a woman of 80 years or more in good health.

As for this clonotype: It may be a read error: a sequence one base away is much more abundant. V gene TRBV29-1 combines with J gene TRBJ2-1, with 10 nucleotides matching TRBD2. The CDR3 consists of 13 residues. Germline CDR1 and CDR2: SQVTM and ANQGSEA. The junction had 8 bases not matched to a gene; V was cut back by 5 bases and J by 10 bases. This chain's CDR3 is CSVWTSGSYEQFF. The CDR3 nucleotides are TGCAGCGTTTGGACTAGCGGCTCCTACGAGCAGTTCTTC.

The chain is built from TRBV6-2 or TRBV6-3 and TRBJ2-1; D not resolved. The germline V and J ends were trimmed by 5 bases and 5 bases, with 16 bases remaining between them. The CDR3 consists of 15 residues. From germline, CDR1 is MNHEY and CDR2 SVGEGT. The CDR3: CASSPLEIAHNEQFF. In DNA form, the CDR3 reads TGTGCCAGCAGTCCCCTAGAGATTGCACACAATGAGCAGTTCTTC.

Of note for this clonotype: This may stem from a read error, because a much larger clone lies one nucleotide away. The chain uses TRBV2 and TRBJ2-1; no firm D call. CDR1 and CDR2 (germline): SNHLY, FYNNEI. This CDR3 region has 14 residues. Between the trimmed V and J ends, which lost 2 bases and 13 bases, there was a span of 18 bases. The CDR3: CASSELGFQETQFF. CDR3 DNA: TGTGCCAGCAGTGAATTGGGGTTCCAAGAGACCCAGTTCTTC.

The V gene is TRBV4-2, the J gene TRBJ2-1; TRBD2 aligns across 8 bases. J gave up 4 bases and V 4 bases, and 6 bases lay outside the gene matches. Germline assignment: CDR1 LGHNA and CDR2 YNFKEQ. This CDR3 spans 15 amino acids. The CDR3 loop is CASSPTGLEYNEQFF. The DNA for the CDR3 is TGTGCCAGCAGCCCTACGGGACTAGAATACAATGAGCAGTTCTTC.

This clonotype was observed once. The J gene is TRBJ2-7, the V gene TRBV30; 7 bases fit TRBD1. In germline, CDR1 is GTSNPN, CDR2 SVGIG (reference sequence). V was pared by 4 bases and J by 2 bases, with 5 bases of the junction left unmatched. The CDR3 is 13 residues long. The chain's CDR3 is CAWIRDSTYEQYF. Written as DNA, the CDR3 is TGTGCCTGGATCCGGGACAGCACCTACGAGCAGTACTTC.

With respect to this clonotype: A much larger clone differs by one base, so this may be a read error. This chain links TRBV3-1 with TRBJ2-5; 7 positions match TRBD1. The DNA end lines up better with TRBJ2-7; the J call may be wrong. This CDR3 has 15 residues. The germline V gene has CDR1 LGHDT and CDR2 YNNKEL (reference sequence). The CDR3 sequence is CASSQDTGAFYEQYF. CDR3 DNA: TGTGCCAGCAGCCAAGATACAGGGGCCTTCTACGAGCAGTACTTC.

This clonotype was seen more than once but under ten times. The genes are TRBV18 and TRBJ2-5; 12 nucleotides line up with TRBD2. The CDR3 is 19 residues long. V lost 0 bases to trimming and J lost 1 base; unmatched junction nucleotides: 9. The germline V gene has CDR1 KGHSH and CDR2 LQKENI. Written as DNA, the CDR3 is TGTGCCAGCTCACCACCGATAAGAGGACTAGCGGGGACCCAAGAGACCCAGTACTTC. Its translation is CASSPPIRGLAGTQETQYF.

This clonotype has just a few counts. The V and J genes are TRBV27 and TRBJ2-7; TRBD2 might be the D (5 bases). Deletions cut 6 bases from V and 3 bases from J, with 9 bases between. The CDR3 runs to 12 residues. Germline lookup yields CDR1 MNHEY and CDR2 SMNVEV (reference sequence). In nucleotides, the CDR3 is TGTGCCAGCAGGACGGGATTCTACGAGCAGTACTTC. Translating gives CASRTGFYEQYF.

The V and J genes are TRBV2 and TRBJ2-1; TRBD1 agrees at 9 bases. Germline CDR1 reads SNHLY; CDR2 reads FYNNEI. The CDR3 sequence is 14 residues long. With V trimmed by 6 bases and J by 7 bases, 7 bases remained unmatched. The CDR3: CASRGQGVLNEQFF. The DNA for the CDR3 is TGTGCCAGCAGGGGACAGGGAGTGTTGAATGAGCAGTTCTTC. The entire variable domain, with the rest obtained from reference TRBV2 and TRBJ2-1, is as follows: EPEVTQTPSHQVTQMGQEVILRCVPISNHLYFYWYRQILGQKVEFLVSFYNNEISEKSEIFDDQFSVERPDGSNFTLKIRSTKLEDSAMYFCASRGQGVLNEQFFGPGTRLTVL.

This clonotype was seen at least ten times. The CDR3 bases are TGTGCCATCAGTGAGGTGCGGGGTACAGGGAGAACTGAAGCTTTCTTT. Translation: CAISEVRGTGRTEAFF. The rearrangement joins TRBV10-3 to TRBJ1-1, with TRBD1 as a possible D gene (6 bases). Germline CDR1 and CDR2: ENHRY and SYGVKD. The CDR3 contains 16 residues. With 2 bases removed from V and 5 bases from J, the gap between germline ends came to 18 bases.

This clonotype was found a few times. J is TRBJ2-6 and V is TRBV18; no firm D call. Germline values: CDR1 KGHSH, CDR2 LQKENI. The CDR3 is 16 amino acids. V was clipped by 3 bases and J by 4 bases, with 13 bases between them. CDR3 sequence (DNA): TGTGCCAGCTCACCTACTACGGCTCTCGGGGCCAACGTCCTGACTTTC. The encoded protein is CASSPTTALGANVLTF.

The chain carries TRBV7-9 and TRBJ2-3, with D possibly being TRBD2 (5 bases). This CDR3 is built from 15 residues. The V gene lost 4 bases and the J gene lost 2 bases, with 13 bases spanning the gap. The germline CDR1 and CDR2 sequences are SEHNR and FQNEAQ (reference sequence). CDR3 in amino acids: CASSSDMGVTDTQYF. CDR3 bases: TGTGCCAGCAGCTCAGACATGGGAGTCACAGATACGCAGTATTTT.

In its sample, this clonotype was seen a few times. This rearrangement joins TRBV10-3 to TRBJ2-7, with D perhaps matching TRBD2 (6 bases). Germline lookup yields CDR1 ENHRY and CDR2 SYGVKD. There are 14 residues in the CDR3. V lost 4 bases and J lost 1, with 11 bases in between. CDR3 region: CAISVRDSSYEQYF. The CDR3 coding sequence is TGTGCCATCAGTGTCCGGGACTCTTCCTACGAGCAGTACTTC.

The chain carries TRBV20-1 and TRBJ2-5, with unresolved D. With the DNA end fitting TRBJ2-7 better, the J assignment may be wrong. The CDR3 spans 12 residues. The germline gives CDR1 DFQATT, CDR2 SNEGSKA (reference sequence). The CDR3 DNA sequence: TGCAGTACTCCCCTTGGCGACTACGAGCAGTACTTC. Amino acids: CSTPLGDYEQYF.

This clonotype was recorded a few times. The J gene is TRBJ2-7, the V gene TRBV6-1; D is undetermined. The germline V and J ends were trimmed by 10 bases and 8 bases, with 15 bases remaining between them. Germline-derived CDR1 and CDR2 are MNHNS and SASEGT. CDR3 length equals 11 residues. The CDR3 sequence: CANKGYDKQYF. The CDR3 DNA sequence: TGTGCCAACAAAGGGTATGATAAGCAGTACTTC.

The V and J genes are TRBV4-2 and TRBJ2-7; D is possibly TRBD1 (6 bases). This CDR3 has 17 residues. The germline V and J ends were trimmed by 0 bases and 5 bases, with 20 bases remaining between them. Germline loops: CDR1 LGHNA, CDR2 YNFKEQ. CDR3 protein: CASSQDFGTRGLNEQYF. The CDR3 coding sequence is TGTGCCAGCAGCCAAGATTTTGGCACAAGGGGGTTAAACGAGCAGTACTTC.

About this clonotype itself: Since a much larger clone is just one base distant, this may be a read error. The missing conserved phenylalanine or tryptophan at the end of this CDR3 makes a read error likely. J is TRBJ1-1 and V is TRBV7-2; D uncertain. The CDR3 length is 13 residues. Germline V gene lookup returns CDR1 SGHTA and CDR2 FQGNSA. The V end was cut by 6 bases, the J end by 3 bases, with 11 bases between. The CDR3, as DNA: TGTGCCAGCAGTCCCATGGGTCACACTGAAGCTTTCTCT. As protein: CASSPMGHTEAFS.

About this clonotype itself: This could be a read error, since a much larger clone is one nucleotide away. The CDR3: CAGSQEDYGYTF. The CDR3 DNA reads TGTGCCGGCAGCCAAGAAGACTATGGCTACACCTTC. J is TRBJ1-2 and V is TRBV9, with D unresolved. This CDR3 is built from 12 residues. CDR1 is SGDLS and CDR2 is YYNGEE in the germline V gene.

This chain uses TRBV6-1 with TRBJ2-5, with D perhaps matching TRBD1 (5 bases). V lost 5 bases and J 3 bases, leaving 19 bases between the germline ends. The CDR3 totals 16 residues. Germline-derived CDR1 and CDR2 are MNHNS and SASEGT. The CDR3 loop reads CASSLGGQGRKETQYF. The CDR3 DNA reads TGTGCCAGCAGTCTGGGTGGGCAGGGAAGGAAAGAGACCCAGTACTTC.

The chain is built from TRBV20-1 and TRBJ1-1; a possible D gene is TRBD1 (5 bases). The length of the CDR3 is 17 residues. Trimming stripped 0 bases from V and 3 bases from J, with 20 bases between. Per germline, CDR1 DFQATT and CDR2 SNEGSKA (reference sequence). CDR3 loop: CSARDRGGSSQYTEAFF. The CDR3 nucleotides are TGCAGTGCTAGAGATCGGGGCGGGTCAAGTCAGTACACTGAAGCTTTCTTT.

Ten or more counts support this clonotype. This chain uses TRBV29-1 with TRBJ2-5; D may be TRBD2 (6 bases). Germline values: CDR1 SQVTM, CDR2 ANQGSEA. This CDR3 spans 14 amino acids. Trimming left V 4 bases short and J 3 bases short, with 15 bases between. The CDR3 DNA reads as TGCAGCGTTGGCCCTTTTGGAGGGGAAGAGACCCAGTACTTC. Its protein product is CSVGPFGGEETQYF.

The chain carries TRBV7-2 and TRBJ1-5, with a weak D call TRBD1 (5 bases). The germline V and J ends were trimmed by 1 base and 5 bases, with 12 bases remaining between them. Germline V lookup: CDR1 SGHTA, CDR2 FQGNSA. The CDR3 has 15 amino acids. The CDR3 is CASSLVSGPDQPQHF. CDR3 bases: TGTGCCAGCAGCTTAGTTTCAGGGCCCGATCAGCCCCAGCATTTT.

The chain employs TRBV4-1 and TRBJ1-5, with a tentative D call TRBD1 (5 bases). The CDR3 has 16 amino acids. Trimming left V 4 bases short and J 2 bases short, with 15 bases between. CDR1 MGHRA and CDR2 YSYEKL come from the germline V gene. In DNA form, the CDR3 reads TGCGCCAGCAGCCCGTCCCCCACAGGAGGCAATCAGCCCCAGCATTTT. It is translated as CASSPSPTGGNQPQHF.

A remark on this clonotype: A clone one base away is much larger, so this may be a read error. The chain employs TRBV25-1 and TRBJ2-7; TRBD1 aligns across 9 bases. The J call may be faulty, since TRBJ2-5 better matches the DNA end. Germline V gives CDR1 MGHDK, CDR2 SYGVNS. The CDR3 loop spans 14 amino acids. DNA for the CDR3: TGTGCCAGCAGTAGCGACAGGGGGAAAGAGACCCAGTACTTC. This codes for CASSSDRGKETQYF.

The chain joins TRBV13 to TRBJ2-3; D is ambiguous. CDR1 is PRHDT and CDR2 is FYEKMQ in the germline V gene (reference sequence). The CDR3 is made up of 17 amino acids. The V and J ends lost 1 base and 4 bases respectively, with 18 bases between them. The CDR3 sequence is CASSLEHGPRVADTQYF. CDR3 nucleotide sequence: TGTGCCAGCAGCTTAGAGCACGGACCCCGTGTTGCAGATACGCAGTATTTT.

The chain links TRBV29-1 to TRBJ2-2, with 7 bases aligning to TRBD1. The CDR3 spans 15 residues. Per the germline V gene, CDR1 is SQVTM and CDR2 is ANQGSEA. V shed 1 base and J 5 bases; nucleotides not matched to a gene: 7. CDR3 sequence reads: CSVEAFPGGTGELFF. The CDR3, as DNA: TGCAGCGTTGAAGCCTTCCCAGGGGGAACCGGGGAGCTGTTTTTT.

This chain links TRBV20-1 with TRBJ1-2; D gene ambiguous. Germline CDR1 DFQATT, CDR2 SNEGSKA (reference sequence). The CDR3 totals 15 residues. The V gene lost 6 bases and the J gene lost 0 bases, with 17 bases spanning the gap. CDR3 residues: CSAPERGDPNYGYTF. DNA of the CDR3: TGCAGTGCCCCGGAACGTGGGGATCCTAACTATGGCTACACCTTC.